This TCR beta chain was profiled in a study of T cell responses to AZD1222 COVID-19 vaccine. Overall study context: Combined were second doses at about 4 or about 12 weeks.

Study-wide results and caveats: Possibly, clonal diversity was underestimated; donors were largely white British and included more females. Vaccination with two AZD1222 doses was followed by a rise in Spike-specific TCR breadth and depth.

Points on this clone: Its antigen is currently unknown.

Method: immunoSEQ multiplex PCR; TCRdb's copy keeps in-frame clones and lacks some. This table has more than 110,000 clones, approximately 90% appearing once. From germline, CDR1 is SGHTA and CDR2 FQGNSA. V dropped 7 bases and J dropped 3; count of bases not matched to a gene: 11. This CDR3 contains 16 residues. This TCR came from an adult in good health. The sequencing used peripheral blood, collected on day 0 of AZD1222 vaccination. The rearrangement links TRBV7-2 to TRBJ2-7; TRBD2 matches 11 bases. The CDR3 DNA reads TGTGCCAGCAAGGTGGGATTGACTAGCGGGAACTACGAGCAGTACTTC. Translating it yields CASKVGLTSGNYEQYF.